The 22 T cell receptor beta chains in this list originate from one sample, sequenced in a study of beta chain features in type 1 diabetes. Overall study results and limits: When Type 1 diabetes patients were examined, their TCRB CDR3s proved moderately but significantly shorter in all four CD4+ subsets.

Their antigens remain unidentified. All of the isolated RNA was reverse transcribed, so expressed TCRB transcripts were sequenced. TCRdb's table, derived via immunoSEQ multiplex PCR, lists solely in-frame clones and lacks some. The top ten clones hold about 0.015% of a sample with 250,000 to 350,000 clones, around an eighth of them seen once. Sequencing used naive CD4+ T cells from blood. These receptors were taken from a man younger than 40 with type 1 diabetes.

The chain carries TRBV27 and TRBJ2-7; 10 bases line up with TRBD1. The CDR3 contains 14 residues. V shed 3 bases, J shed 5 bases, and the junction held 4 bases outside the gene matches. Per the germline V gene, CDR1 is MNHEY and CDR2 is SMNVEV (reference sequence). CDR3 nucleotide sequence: TGTGCCAGCAGTTTCGGGGACAGGGGACACGAGCAGTACTTC. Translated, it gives CASSFGDRGHEQYF.

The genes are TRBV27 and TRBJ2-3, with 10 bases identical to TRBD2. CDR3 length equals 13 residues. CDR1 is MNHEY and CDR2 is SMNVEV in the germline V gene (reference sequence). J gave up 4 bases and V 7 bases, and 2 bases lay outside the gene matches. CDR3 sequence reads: CASMLAGADTQYF. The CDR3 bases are TGTGCCAGCATGCTAGCGGGAGCAGATACGCAGTATTTT.

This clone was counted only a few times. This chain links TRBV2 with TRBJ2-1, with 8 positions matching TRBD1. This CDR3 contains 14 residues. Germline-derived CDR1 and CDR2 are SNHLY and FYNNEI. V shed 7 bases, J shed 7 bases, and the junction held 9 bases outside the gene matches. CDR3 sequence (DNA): TGTGCCAGCAACTCGGGACAGGTTTTGAATGAGCAGTTCTTC. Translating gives CASNSGQVLNEQFF.

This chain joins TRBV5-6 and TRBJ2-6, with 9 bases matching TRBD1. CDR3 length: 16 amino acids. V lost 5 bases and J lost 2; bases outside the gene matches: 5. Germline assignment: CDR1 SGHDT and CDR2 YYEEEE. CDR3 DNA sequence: TGTGCCAGCAGTGGACAGGGGTCAGCTGGGGCCAACGTCCTGACTTTC. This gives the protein CASSGQGSAGANVLTF.

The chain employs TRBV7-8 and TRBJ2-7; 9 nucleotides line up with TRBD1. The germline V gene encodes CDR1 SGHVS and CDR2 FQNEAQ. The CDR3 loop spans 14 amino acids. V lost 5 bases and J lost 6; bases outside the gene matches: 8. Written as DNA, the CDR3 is TGTGCCAGCAGCCAGGGGACAGGGATGGGCGAGCAGTACTTC. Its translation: CASSQGTGMGEQYF. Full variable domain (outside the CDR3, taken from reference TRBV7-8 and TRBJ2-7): GAGVSQSPRYKVAKRGQDVALRCDPISGHVSLFWYQQALGQGPEFLTYFQNEAQLDKSGLPSDRFFAERPEGSVSTLKIQRTQQEDSAVYLCASSQGTGMGEQYFGPGTRLTVT.

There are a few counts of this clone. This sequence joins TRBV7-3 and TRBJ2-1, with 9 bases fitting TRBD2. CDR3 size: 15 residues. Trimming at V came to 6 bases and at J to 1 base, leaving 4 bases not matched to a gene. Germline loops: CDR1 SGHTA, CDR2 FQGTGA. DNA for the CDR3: TGTGCCAGCAGGGAAGCGGGAGGATCCTACAATGAGCAGTTCTTC. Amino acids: CASREAGGSYNEQFF.

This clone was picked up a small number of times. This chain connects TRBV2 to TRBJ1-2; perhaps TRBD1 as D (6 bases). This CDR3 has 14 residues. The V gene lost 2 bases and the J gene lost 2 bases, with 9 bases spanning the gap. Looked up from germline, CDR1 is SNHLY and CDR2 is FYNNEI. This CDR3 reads CASSERTVNYGYTF. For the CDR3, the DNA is TGTGCCAGCAGTGAACGGACAGTGAACTATGGCTACACCTTC.

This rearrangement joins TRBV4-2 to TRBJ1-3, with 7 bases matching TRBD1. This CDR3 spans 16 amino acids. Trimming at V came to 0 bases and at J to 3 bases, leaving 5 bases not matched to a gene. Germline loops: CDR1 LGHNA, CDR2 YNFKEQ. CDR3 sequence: CASSQDTGAVGNTIYF. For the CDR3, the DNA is TGTGCCAGCAGCCAAGATACAGGGGCCGTTGGAAACACCATATATTTT.

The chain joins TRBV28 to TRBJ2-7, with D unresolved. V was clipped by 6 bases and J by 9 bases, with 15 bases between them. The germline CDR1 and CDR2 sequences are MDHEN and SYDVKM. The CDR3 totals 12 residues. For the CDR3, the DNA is TGTGCCAGCAGGGCATCCCAACGGAGGCAGTACTTC. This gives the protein CASRASQRRQYF.

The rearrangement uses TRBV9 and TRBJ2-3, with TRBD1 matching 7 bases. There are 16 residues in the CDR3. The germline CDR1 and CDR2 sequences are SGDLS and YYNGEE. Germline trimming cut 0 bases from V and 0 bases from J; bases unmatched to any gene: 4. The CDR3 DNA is TGTGCCAGCAGCGTAGGGGACAGCACTAGCACAGATACGCAGTATTTT. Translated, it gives CASSVGDSTSTDTQYF. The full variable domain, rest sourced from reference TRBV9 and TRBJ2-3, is DSGVTQTPKHLITATGQRVTLRCSPRSGDLSVYWYQQSLDQGLQFLIQYYNGEERAKGNILERFSAQQFPDLHSELNLSSLELGDSALYFCASSVGDSTSTDTQYFGPGTRLTVL.

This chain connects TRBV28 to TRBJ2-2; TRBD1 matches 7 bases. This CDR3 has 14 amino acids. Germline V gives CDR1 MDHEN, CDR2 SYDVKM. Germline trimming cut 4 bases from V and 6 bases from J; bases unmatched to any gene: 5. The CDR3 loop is CASSSGGHSGELFF. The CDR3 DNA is TGTGCCAGCAGTTCAGGGGGTCACTCCGGGGAGCTGTTTTTT.

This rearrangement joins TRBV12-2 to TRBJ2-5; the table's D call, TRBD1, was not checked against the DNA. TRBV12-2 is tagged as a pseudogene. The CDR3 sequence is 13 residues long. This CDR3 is CATKDRAQETQYF. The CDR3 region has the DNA TGTGCAACCAAGGACAGGGCCCAAGAGACCCAGTACTTC.

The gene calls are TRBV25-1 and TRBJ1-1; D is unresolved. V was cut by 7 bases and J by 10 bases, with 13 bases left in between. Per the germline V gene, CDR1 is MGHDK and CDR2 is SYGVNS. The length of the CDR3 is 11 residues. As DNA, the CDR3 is TGTGCCAGCATCCAAGGAGGGCGAGCTTTCTTT. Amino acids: CASIQGGRAFF.

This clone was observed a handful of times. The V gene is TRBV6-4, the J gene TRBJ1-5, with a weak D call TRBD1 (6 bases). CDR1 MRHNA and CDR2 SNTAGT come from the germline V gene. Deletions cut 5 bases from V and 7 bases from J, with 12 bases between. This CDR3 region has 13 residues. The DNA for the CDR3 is TGTGCCAGCAGTACCAGGGGCGGCCAGCCCCAGCATTTT. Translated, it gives CASSTRGGQPQHF.

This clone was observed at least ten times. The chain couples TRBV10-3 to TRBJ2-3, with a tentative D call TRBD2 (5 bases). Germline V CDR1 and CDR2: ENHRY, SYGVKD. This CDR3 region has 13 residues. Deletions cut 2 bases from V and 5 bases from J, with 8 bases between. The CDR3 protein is CAISEGGEDTQYF. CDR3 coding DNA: TGTGCCATCAGTGAGGGAGGAGAAGATACGCAGTATTTT.

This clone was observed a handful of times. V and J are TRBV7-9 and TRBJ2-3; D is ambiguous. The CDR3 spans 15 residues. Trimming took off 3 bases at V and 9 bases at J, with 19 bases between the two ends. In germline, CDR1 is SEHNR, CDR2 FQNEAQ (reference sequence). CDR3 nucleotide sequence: TGTGCCAGCAGCTTGGGTCGGTCCCCACTGGAGACGCAGTATTTT. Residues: CASSLGRSPLETQYF.

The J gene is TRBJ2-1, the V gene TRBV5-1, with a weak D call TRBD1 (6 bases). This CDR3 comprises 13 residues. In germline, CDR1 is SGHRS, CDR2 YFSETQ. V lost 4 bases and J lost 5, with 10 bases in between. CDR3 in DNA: TGCGCCAGCAGCAGGGGGTCGGACAATGAGCAGTTCTTC. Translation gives CASSRGSDNEQFF.

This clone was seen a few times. For the CDR3, the DNA is TGTGCCAGCAGACGTACGGGACTAGAGTTCCCTGGGGCCAACGTCCTGACTTTC. Its translation is CASRRTGLEFPGANVLTF. V is TRBV11-3 and J is TRBJ2-6, with 8 nucleotides matching TRBD2. CDR3 length equals 18 residues. The J segment lost 2 bases and the V segment lost 6 bases, leaving 12 bases of the junction unmatched. Germline values: CDR1 SGHNT, CDR2 YENEEA.

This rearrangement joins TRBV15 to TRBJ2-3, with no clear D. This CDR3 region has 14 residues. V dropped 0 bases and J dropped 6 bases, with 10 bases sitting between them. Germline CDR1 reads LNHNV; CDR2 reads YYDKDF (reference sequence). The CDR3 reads CATSRDLVSDTQYF. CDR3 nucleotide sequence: TGTGCCACCAGCAGAGATCTTGTATCGGATACGCAGTATTTT.

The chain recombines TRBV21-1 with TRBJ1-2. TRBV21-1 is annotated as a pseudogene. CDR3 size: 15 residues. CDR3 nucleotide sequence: TGTGCCAGCAGCAAATCGCCGGTGCCGAACTATGGCTACACCTTC. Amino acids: CASSKSPVPNYGYTF.

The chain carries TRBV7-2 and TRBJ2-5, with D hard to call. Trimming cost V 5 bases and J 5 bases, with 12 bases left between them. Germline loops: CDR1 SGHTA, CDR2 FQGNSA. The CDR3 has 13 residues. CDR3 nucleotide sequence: TGTGCCAGCAGCACCGGAGTCCGGGAGACCCAGTACTTC. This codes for CASSTGVRETQYF.

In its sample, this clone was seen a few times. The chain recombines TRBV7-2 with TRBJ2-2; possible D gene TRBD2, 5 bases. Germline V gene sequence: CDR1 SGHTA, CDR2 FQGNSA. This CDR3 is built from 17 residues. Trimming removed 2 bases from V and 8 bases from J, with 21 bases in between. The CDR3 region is CASSLNVALVKGGELFF. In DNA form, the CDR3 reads TGTGCCAGCAGCTTAAATGTAGCACTAGTTAAAGGAGGGGAGCTGTTTTTT.